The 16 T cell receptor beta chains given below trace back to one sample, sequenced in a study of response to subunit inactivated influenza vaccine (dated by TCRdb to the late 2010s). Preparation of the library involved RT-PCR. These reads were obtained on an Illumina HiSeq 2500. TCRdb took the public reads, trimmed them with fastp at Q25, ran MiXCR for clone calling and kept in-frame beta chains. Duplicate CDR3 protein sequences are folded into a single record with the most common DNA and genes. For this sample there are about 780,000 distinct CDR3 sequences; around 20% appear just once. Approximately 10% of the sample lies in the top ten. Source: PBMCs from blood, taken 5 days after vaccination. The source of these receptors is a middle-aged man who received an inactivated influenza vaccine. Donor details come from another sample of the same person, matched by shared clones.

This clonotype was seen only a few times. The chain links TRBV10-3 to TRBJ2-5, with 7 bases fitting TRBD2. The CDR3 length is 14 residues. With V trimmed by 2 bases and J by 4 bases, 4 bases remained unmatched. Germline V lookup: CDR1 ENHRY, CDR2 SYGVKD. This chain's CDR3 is CAISEAGARETQYF. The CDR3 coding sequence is TGTGCCATCAGTGAGGCGGGAGCCCGAGAGACCCAGTACTTC.

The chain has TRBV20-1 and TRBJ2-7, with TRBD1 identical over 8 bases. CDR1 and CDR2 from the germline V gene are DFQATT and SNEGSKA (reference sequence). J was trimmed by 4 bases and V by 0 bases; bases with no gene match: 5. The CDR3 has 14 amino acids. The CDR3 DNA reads TGCAGTGCTAGAGATCGGACAGGGCATTACGAGCAGTACTTC. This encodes CSARDRTGHYEQYF.

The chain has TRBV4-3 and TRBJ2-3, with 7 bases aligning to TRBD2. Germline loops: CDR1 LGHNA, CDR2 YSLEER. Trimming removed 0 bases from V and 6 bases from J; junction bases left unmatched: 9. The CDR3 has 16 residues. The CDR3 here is CASSQDPRGVRDTQYF. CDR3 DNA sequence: TGCGCCAGCAGCCAAGACCCCCGGGGGGTCAGGGATACGCAGTATTTT.

CDR3 DNA: TGTGCCAGCAGCTTAATCCATAACACCGGGGAGCTGTTTTTT. As protein: CASSLIHNTGELFF. The V gene is TRBV7-3, the J gene TRBJ2-2, with D unclear. The germline CDR1 and CDR2 sequences are SGHTA and FQGTGA. This CDR3 contains 14 residues. V was shortened by 1 base and J by 2 bases, with 5 bases between the two germline ends.

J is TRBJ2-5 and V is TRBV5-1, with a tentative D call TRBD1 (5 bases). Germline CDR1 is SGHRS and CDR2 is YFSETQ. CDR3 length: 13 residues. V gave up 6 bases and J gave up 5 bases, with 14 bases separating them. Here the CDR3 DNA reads TGCGCCAGCACTGGGGCCGACGGGGAGACCCAGTACTTC. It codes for CASTGADGETQYF.

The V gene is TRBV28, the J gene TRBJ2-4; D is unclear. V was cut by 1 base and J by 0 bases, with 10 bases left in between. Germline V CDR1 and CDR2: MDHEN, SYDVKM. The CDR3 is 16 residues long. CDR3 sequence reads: CASSLFGSLAKNIQYF. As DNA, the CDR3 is TGTGCCAGCAGTTTATTCGGCTCACTAGCCAAAAACATTCAGTACTTC.

CDR3 sequence reads: CASSLAASGVYNEQFF. CDR3 bases: TGTGCCAGCAGCTTGGCAGCTAGCGGGGTATACAATGAGCAGTTCTTC. V gene TRBV5-6 combines with J gene TRBJ2-1; 9 bases match TRBD2. V lost 0 bases to trimming and J lost 4 bases; unmatched junction nucleotides: 5. CDR1 and CDR2 (germline): SGHDT, YYEEEE. The CDR3 covers 16 residues.

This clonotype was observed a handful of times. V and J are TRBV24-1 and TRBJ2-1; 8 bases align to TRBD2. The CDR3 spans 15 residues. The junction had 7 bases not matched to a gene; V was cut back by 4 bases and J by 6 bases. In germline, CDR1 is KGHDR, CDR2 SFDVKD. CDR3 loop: CATSDFPGGGNEQFF. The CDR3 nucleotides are TGTGCCACCAGTGACTTCCCGGGAGGGGGCAATGAGCAGTTCTTC.

CDR3 sequence (DNA): TGTGCCAGCAGCGCCGGGGGGGGACAGCCGTCTCTCGGAGACACCATATATTTT. Its translation: CASSAGGGQPSLGDTIYF. The rearrangement links TRBV9 to TRBJ1-3, with 7 bases identical to TRBD1. CDR3 length: 18 residues. Germline CDR1 SGDLS, CDR2 YYNGEE. V lost 3 bases to trimming and J lost 8 bases; unmatched junction nucleotides: 20.

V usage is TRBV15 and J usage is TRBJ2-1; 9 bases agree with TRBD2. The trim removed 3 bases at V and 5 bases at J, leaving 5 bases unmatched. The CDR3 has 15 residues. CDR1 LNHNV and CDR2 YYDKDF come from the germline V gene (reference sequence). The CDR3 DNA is TGTGCCACCAGCAGCTATAGCGGGGGTCACAATGAGCAGTTCTTC. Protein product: CATSSYSGGHNEQFF.

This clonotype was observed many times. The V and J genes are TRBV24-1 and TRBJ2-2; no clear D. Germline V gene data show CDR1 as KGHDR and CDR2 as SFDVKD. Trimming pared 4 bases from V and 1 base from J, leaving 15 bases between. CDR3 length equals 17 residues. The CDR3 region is CATSESAADKNTGELFF. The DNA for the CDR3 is TGTGCCACCAGTGAATCCGCTGCAGACAAGAACACCGGGGAGCTGTTTTTT.

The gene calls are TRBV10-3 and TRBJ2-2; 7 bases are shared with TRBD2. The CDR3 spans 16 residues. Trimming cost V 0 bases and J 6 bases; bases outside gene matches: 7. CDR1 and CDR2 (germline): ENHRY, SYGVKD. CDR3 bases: TGTGCCATCAGTGAGTCTGGCGGGGGAAGGGCCGGGGAGCTGTTTTTT. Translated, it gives CAISESGGGRAGELFF.

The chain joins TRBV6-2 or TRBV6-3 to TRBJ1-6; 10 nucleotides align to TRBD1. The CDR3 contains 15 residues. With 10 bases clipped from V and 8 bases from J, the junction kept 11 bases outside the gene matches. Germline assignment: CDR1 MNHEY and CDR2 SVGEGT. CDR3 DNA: TGTGCCATCGCGGCCTTGGGACAGGGGCATTCACCCCTCCACTTT. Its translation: CAIAALGQGHSPLHF.

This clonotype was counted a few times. CDR3 sequence: CSASGLAVPYEQYF. The CDR3 region has the DNA TGCAGCGCTAGTGGTCTAGCGGTTCCCTACGAGCAGTACTTC. The chain employs TRBV29-1 and TRBJ2-7, with TRBD2 matching 7 bases. With V trimmed by 7 bases and J by 2 bases, 11 bases remained unmatched. The CDR3 loop spans 14 amino acids. Germline loops: CDR1 SQVTM, CDR2 ANQGSEA.

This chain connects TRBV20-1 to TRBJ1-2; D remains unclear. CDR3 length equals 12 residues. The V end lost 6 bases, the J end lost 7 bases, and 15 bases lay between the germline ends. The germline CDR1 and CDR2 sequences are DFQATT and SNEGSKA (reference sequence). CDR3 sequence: CSAETMPAGYTF. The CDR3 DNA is TGCAGTGCGGAGACCATGCCGGCTGGCTACACCTTC.

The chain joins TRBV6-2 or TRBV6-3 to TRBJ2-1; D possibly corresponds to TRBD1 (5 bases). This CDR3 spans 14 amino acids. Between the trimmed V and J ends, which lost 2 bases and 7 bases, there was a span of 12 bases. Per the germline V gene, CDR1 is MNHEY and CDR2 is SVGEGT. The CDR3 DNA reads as TGTGCCAGCAGTTACAGGGGAAGCTGGAATGAGCAGTTCTTC. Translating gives CASSYRGSWNEQFF.